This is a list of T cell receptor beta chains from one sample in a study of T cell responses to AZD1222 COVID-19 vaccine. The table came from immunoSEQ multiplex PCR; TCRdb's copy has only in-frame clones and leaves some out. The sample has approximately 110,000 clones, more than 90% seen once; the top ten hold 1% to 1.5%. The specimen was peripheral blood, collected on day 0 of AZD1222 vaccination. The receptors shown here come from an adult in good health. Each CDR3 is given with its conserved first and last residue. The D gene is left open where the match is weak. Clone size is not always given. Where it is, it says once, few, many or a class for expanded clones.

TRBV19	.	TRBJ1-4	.	TGTGCCAGTAGCTTGCAGACTAATGAAAAACTGTTTTTT	CASSLQTNEKLFF
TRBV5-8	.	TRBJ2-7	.	TGTGCCAGCAGCTCCAGCTCCTACGAGCAGTACTTC	CASSSSSYEQYF
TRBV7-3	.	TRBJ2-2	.	TGTGCCAGCAGCTTAGACAACACCGGGGAGCTGTTTTTT	CASSLDNTGELFF
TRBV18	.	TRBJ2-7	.	TGTGCCAGCTCACCGGACACTTTGAGCTCCTACGAGCAGTACTTC	CASSPDTLSSYEQYF
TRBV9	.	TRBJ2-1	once	TGTGCCAGCAGCGTAGGGTCATGGAGCAATGAGCAGTTCTTC	CASSVGSWSNEQFF
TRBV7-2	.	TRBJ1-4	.	TGTGCCAGCAGCTTAGTTGGGTCAACTAATGAAAAACTGTTTTTT	CASSLVGSTNEKLFF
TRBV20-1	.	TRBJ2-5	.	TGCAGTGCTAGTCAGGAGACCCAGTACTTC	CSASQETQYF
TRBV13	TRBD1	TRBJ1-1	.	TGTGCCAGCAGCTTAGACAGGGGGCGCTTGAACACTGAAGCTTTCTTT	CASSLDRGRLNTEAFF
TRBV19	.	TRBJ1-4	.	TGTGCCAGTAGTCGACTTGACGGTGCAACTAATGAAAAACTGTTTTTT	CASSRLDGATNEKLFF
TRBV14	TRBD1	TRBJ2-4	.	TGTGCCAGCAGCCTTACAGGGGGAGGTGTTGCCAAAAACATTCAGTACTTC	CASSLTGGGVAKNIQYF
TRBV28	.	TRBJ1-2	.	TGTGCCAGCAGTTTCCCCCGGGGGGTAAACTATGGCTACACCTTC	CASSFPRGVNYGYTF
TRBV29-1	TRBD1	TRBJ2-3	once	TGCAGCGCTTCGGGACAGAGCACAGATACGCAGTATTTT	CSASGQSTDTQYF
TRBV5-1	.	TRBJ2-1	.	TGCGCCAGCAGCTTGGCGCGCGGCTCCTACAATGAGCAGTTCTTC	CASSLARGSYNEQFF
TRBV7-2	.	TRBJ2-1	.	TGTGCCAGCAGCACCGGGACACCGTCCTACAATGAGCAGTTCTTC	CASSTGTPSYNEQFF
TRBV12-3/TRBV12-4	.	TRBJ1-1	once	TGTGCCAGCAGTTCTAGTTTGAACACTGAAGCTTTCTTT	CASSSSLNTEAFF
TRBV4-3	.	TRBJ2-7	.	TGCGCCAGCAGCCAAGGCAATAGCCAAACCTACGAGCAGTACTTC	CASSQGNSQTYEQYF
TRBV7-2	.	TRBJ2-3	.	TGTGCCAGCAGCTCCCGTAGCGGAGGGGCAGATACGCAGTATTTT	CASSSRSGGADTQYF
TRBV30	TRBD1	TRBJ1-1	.	TGTGCCTGGAGTGTTTCCGGGACAGGGGGCAGAAGGGATGAAGCTTTCTTT	CAWSVSGTGGRRDEAFF
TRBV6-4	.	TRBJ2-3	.	TGTGCCAGCAGTGACTTCGGCGGGACTAGCACAGATACGCAGTATTTT	CASSDFGGTSTDTQYF
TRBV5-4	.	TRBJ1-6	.	TGTGCCAGCAGCCCGGACGGGAGGGTGGATTCACCCCTCCACTTT	CASSPDGRVDSPLHF
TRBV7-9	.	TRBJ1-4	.	TGTGCCAGCGGTCAAGCTGAAAAACTGTTTTTT	CASGQAEKLFF
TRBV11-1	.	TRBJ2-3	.	TGTGCCAGCAGCAAACAGACTATCACAGATACGCAGTATTTT	CASSKQTITDTQYF
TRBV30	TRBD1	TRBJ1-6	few	TGTGCCTGGCAAGGACAGGTGGGTTCACCCCTCCACTTT	CAWQGQVGSPLHF
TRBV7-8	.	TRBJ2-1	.	TGTGCCAGCAGCTTCAACCTGGCGGGGAGCTCCTACAATGAGCAGTTCTTC	CASSFNLAGSSYNEQFF
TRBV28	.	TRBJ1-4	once	TGTGCCAGCAGTCCCCCTGCACAGGGTAATGAAAAACTGTTTTTT	CASSPPAQGNEKLFF
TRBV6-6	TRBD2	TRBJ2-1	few	TGTGCCAGCAGCCAAGGTAGGACTAGCGGGAGGGCCCCTGGCTCCTACAATGAGCAGTTCTTC	CASSQGRTSGRAPGSYNEQFF
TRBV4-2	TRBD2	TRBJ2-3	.	TGTGCCAGCAGCCTGAAAAGCCCCACACTAGCGGGAGGTCGCACAGATACGCAGTATTTT	CASSLKSPTLAGGRTDTQYF
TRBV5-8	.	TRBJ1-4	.	TGTGCCAGCAGCTTGGGTAATGAAAAACTGTTTTTT	CASSLGNEKLFF
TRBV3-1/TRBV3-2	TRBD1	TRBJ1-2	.	TGTGCCAGCAGCCAAGCCTACCAGGGGGTCCATGGCTACACCTTC	CASSQAYQGVHGYTF
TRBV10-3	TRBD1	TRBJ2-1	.	TGTGCCACGTTCGGATGGGGGCGGGACAGGACAAACTCCTACAATGAGCAGTTCTTC	CATFGWGRDRTNSYNEQFF
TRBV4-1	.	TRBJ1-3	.	TGCGCCAGCAGCCAAGATTTGGGGCACGGGTCTGGGGACACCATATATTTT	CASSQDLGHGSGDTIYF
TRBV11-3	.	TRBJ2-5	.	TGTGCCAGCAGCCAGTTTCGAGGACCCCAAGAGACCCAGTACTTC	CASSQFRGPQETQYF
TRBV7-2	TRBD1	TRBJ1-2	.	TGTGCCAGCGCCCGGGACAGGGACATCTATGGCTACACCTTC	CASARDRDIYGYTF
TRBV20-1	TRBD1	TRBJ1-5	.	TGCAGTGCTAGTAAGGGCAGGGGGCGCGAGAAGCCCCAGCATTTT	CSASKGRGREKPQHF
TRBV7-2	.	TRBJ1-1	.	TGTGCCAGCAGCGAACAGGTTACCAACACTGAAGCTTTCTTT	CASSEQVTNTEAFF
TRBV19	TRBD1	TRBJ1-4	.	TGTGCCAGTAGTGCCAGGGGGCCTACGGAAAAACTGTTTTTT	CASSARGPTEKLFF
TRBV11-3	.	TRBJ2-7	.	TGTGCCAGCAGCTTAGACCCGGGGACGGGGACCTACGAGCAGTACTTC	CASSLDPGTGTYEQYF
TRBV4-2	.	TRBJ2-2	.	TGTGCCAGCAGCCAAGACGAAGGGGTTCGGACCGGGGAGCTGTTTTTT	CASSQDEGVRTGELFF
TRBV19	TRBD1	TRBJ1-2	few	TGTGCCAGTAGTATCTGGGACAGCAGCAGGAGCTACACCTTC	CASSIWDSSRSYTF
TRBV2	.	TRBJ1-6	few	TGTGCCAGCAGTTTAGGACCTTTCCTGGGAGGCTATAATTCACCCCTCCACTTT	CASSLGPFLGGYNSPLHF
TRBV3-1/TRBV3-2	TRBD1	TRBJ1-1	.	TGTGCCAGCAGCCGGACAGGGCGCACTGAAGCTTTCTTT	CASSRTGRTEAFF
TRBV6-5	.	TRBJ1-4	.	TGTGCCAGCAGTTACAAAGGGGTTGAAAAACTGTTTTTT	CASSYKGVEKLFF